The next 22 T cell receptor beta chains were all read from a single sample in a study of brain T cells in children with intractable seizures. Profiled with immunoSEQ multiplex PCR; TCRdb holds only in-frame clones, not every one. The sample holds 340,000 or so clones; over 90% are singletons and the top ten take roughly 5.8%. Sample time point: blood from clinic visit 5 months post-surgery; TSC patient then seizure free. Here the sequenced sample was peripheral blood, taken 5 to 6 months after surgery. The origin of the receptors is a boy under three years old with tuberous sclerosis and intractable seizures.

This chain connects TRBV6-5 to TRBJ2-7, with 8 positions matching TRBD2. V gave up 3 bases and J gave up 2 bases; unmatched junction bases: 3. Germline values: CDR1 MNHEY, CDR2 SVGAGI. The CDR3 sequence is 14 residues long. The CDR3 DNA is TGTGCCAGCAGTTATCGGGGGGGGCCCTACGAGCAGTACTTC. This translates into CASSYRGGPYEQYF.

The V gene is TRBV5-1, the J gene TRBJ2-3, with D possibly being TRBD2 (6 bases). CDR1 is SGHRS and CDR2 is YFSETQ in the germline V gene. There are 14 residues in the CDR3. V was clipped by 0 bases and J by 5 bases, with 10 bases between them. The CDR3 DNA follows: TGCGCCAGCAGCTTGGAACGGGAGCAAGATACGCAGTATTTT. Translated, it gives CASSLEREQDTQYF.

The chain employs TRBV6-5 and TRBJ2-7; the D is unclear. V lost 3 bases and J lost 4, with 10 bases in between. The CDR3 is 13 residues long. Germline assignment: CDR1 MNHEY and CDR2 SVGAGI. CDR3 region: CASSYRPRYEQYF. CDR3 sequence (DNA): TGTGCCAGCAGTTATAGACCCAGGTACGAGCAGTACTTC.

J is TRBJ1-1 and V is TRBV6-5; TRBD1 agrees at 7 bases. This CDR3 is 14 amino acids long. From germline, CDR1 is MNHEY and CDR2 SVGAGI. Trimming removed 5 bases from V and 5 bases from J; junction bases left unmatched: 8. In DNA, the CDR3 is TGTGCCAGCAGTCTGGGATCCAGGGGGACTGAAGCTTTCTTT. Protein: CASSLGSRGTEAFF.

The chain links TRBV6-5 to TRBJ1-4; TRBD1 is a possible D gene (6 bases). CDR3 length: 15 residues. V dropped 2 bases and J dropped 4 bases, with 11 bases sitting between them. Germline V gene data show CDR1 as MNHEY and CDR2 as SVGAGI. The CDR3 sequence: CASSYGGRVNEKLFF. As DNA, the CDR3 is TGTGCCAGCAGTTACGGGGGGCGGGTTAATGAAAAACTGTTTTTT.

The chain combines TRBV5-6 with TRBJ1-2; perhaps TRBD1 as D (6 bases). The germline V gene has CDR1 SGHDT and CDR2 YYEEEE. CDR3 length: 17 amino acids. The V and J ends lost 0 bases and 5 bases respectively, with 20 bases between them. The DNA of the CDR3 is TGTGCCAGCAGCTTGGGGCGAGATTCACAGGGAATATATGGCTACACCTTC. Translating it yields CASSLGRDSQGIYGYTF.

The V gene is TRBV7-9, the J gene TRBJ2-5; TRBD2 agrees at 11 bases. This CDR3 spans 16 amino acids. Trimming at V came to 2 bases and at J to 4 bases, leaving 6 bases not matched to a gene. From germline, CDR1 is SEHNR and CDR2 FQNEAQ (reference sequence). The CDR3 spells CASSLNPLAGGETQYF. In DNA form, the CDR3 reads TGTGCCAGCAGCTTAAACCCGCTAGCGGGGGGAGAGACCCAGTACTTC.

The chain joins TRBV9 to TRBJ2-3; TRBD2 matches at 12 bases. In germline, CDR1 is SGDLS, CDR2 YYNGEE. The CDR3 is 16 residues long. V lost 2 bases and J lost 8; bases outside the gene matches: 9. CDR3 amino acids: CASSVLAGGSPSTQYF. The CDR3 DNA sequence: TGTGCCAGCAGCGTTCTAGCGGGGGGGTCCCCCTCTACGCAGTATTTT.

V is TRBV11-1 and J is TRBJ2-1; D might be TRBD1 (5 bases). The CDR3 covers 16 residues. Trimming shortened V by 7 bases and J by 5 bases, and 21 bases separated the two germline ends. Germline CDR1 reads SGHAT; CDR2 reads FQDESV (reference sequence). For the CDR3, the DNA is TGTGCCAGCATCTCAAGCTTATTTGACAGCAACAATGAGCAGTTCTTC. Its translation: CASISSLFDSNNEQFF.

The rearrangement uses TRBV9 and TRBJ1-1; a weak D match, TRBD1 (5 bases). CDR3 length: 14 amino acids. With 4 bases removed from V and 7 bases from J, the gap between germline ends came to 17 bases. Germline V gene sequence: CDR1 SGDLS, CDR2 YYNGEE. CDR3 amino acids: CASSPSGGRGEAFF. As DNA, the CDR3 is TGTGCCAGCAGCCCGTCTGGGGGTAGGGGTGAAGCTTTCTTT.

With respect to this clone: The sample contains more than one DNA sequence encoding this CDR3. The chain links TRBV19 to TRBJ2-7; TRBD2 aligns across 9 bases. CDR1 and CDR2 from the germline V gene are LNHDA and SQIVND (reference sequence). The CDR3 totals 14 residues. The V gene end was trimmed by 3 bases and the J gene end by 4 bases; junction bases not matched to a gene: 4. DNA for the CDR3: TGTGCCAGTAGTATTGCGGGAGGGTCTTACGAGCAGTACTTC. Translated, it gives CASSIAGGSYEQYF.

The V gene is TRBV11-3, the J gene TRBJ2-1; D gene unclear. With 3 bases removed from V and 6 bases from J, the gap between germline ends came to 9 bases. This CDR3 contains 13 residues. The germline V gene has CDR1 SGHNT and CDR2 YENEEA. In nucleotides, the CDR3 is TGTGCCAGCAGCTTGCGGACCTCCAATGAGCAGTTCTTC. It is translated as CASSLRTSNEQFF.

This clone showed up just a few times. J is TRBJ1-1 and V is TRBV4-1; D remains unclear. The V end was cut by 3 bases, the J end by 2 bases, with 10 bases between. Germline loops: CDR1 MGHRA, CDR2 YSYEKL. The CDR3 covers 14 residues. The CDR3 reads CASSQLPGNTEAFF. Here the CDR3 DNA reads TGCGCCAGCAGCCAGCTCCCAGGCAACACTGAAGCTTTCTTT.

The chain combines TRBV5-1 with TRBJ2-2, with a weak D call TRBD1 (6 bases). The germline gives CDR1 SGHRS, CDR2 YFSETQ. This CDR3 is built from 15 residues. V lost 0 bases, J lost 4 bases, and 10 bases lay in between. Written as DNA, the CDR3 is TGCGCCAGCAGCTTGGAGGGACACATCACCGGGGAGCTGTTTTTT. This translates into CASSLEGHITGELFF.

This clone was counted once. The chain employs TRBV6-5 and TRBJ1-1; 7 positions agree with TRBD1. V lost 6 bases, J lost 7 bases, and 11 bases stayed unmatched. The CDR3 runs to 14 residues. CDR1 is MNHEY and CDR2 is SVGAGI in the germline V gene. The CDR3 is CASRMTVGTDEAFF. The CDR3 DNA reads TGTGCCAGCAGGATGACTGTGGGGACAGATGAAGCTTTCTTT.

V and J are TRBV19 and TRBJ1-2; possible D gene TRBD1, 6 bases. The length of the CDR3 is 15 residues. V lost 2 bases, J lost 2 bases, and 12 bases lay in between. The germline V gene encodes CDR1 LNHDA and CDR2 SQIVND (reference sequence). In DNA, the CDR3 is TGTGCCAGTAGTATAACAGGGAGTATCAACTATGGCTACACCTTC. Translating it yields CASSITGSINYGYTF.

The rearrangement links TRBV3-1 (or the pseudogene TRBV3-2) to TRBJ2-3; maybe TRBD2 (5 bases). The V gene lost 1 base and the J gene lost 3 bases, with 20 bases spanning the gap. The CDR3 extends over 18 amino acids. The germline gives CDR1 LGHDT, CDR2 YNNKEL (reference sequence). CDR3 loop: CASSQGLRFTSRTDTQYF. The DNA of the CDR3 is TGTGCCAGCAGCCAAGGATTAAGATTTACTAGTAGGACAGATACGCAGTATTTT.

The genes are TRBV7-2 and TRBJ2-2; D is uncertain. In germline, CDR1 is SGHTA, CDR2 FQGNSA. The germline V and J ends were trimmed by 1 base and 5 bases, with 8 bases remaining between them. The CDR3 consists of 14 residues. The CDR3 sequence is CASSLDPRTGELFF. In nucleotides, the CDR3 is TGTGCCAGCAGCTTAGATCCTCGGACCGGGGAGCTGTTTTTT.

The V and J genes are TRBV9 and TRBJ2-3; D gene uncertain. Germline loops: CDR1 SGDLS, CDR2 YYNGEE. The V end lost 5 bases, the J end lost 1 base, and 14 bases lay between the germline ends. The CDR3 runs to 15 residues. CDR3: CASRKAPLGTDTQYF. As DNA, the CDR3 is TGTGCCAGCAGGAAGGCACCTCTCGGCACAGATACGCAGTATTTT. Full variable domain (rest looked up from reference TRBV9 and TRBJ2-3): DSGVTQTPKHLITATGQRVTLRCSPRSGDLSVYWYQQSLDQGLQFLIQYYNGEERAKGNILERFSAQQFPDLHSELNLSSLELGDSALYFCASRKAPLGTDTQYFGPGTRLTVL.

The chain uses TRBV6-5 and TRBJ1-3; D is undetermined. This CDR3 comprises 14 residues. Germline V lookup: CDR1 MNHEY, CDR2 SVGAGI. Trimming removed 1 base at V and 4 bases at J, with 8 bases between. The CDR3 DNA sequence: TGTGCCAGCAGTTACTTGGGCGAGGGAAACACCATATATTTT. This gives the protein CASSYLGEGNTIYF.

This chain links TRBV29-1 with TRBJ2-3; D assignment may be TRBD1 or TRBD2 (6 bases each). CDR1 SQVTM and CDR2 ANQGSEA come from the germline V gene. V gave up 6 bases and J gave up 5 bases, with 21 bases separating them. The CDR3 runs 15 residues. This chain's CDR3 is CSVRFPGGRKDTQYF. In DNA, the CDR3 is TGCAGCGTACGATTTCCTGGGGGGCGGAAAGATACGCAGTATTTT.

This chain joins TRBV7-8 and TRBJ1-4, with D uncertain. CDR3 length: 13 amino acids. Germline V gene sequence: CDR1 SGHVS, CDR2 FQNEAQ. V was cut by 11 bases and J by 7 bases, with 17 bases left in between. The CDR3 protein is CAVSWSLGEKLFF. Written as DNA, the CDR3 is TGTGCCGTATCCTGGAGCCTGGGTGAAAAACTGTTTTTT.